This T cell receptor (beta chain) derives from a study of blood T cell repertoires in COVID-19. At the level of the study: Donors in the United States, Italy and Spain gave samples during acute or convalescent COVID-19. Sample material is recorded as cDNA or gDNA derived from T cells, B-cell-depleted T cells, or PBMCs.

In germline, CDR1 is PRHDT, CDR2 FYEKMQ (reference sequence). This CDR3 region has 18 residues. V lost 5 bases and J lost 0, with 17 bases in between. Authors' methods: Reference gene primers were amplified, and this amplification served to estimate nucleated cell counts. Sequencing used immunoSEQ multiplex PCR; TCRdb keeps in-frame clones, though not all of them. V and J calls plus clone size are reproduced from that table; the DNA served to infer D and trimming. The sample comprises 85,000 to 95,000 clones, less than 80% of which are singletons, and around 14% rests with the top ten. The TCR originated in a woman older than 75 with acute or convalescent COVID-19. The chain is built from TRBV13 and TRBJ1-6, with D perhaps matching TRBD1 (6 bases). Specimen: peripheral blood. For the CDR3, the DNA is TGTGCCAGCAGCCAGGGACACGCAGCGAGCTCCTATAATTCACCCCTCCACTTT. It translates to CASSQGHAASSYNSPLHF. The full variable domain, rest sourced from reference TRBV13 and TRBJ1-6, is AAGVIQSPRHLIKEKRETATLKCYPIPRHDTVYWYQQGPGQDPQFLISFYEKMQSDKGSIPDRFSAQQFSDYHSELNMSSLELGDSALYFCASSQGHAASSYNSPLHFGNGTRLTVT.